A single T cell receptor (beta chain) is shown here with its context. Profiling relied on immunoSEQ multiplex PCR, and the TCRdb table lists in-frame clones only, not all of them. Here the sample spans approximately 240,000 clones, roughly 80% being singletons. This entry belongs to a study of blood T cell repertoires in COVID-19. This CDR3 region has 18 residues. V was pared by 0 bases and J by 1 base, with 17 bases between. Germline V CDR1 and CDR2: SGHTS, YDEGEE. The source of this sequence is a middle-aged woman with acute COVID-19. This chain joins TRBV5-8 and TRBJ1-5; tentatively, D is TRBD1 (5 bases). Specimen: PBMCs or T cells enriched from blood (not recorded which). The CDR3 coding sequence is TGTGCCAGCAGCTTGGAGCAGGGATCATCCTGGAGCAATCAGCCCCAGCATTTT. The encoded protein is CASSLEQGSSWSNQPQHF.